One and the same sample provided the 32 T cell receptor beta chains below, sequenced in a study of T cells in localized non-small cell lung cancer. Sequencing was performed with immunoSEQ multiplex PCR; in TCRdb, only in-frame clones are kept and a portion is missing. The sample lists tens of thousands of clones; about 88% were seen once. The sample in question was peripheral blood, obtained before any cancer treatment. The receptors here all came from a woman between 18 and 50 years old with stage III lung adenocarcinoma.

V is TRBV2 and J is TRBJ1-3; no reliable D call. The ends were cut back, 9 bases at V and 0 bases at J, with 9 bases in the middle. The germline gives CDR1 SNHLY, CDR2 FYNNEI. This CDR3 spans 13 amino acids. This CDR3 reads CASQAFSGNTIYF. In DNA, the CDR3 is TGTGCCAGTCAGGCCTTCTCTGGAAACACCATATATTTT.

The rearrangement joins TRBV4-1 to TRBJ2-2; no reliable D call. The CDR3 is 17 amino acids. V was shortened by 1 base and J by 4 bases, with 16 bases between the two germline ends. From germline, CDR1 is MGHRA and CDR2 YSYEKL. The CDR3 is CASSQAFGPGSTGELFF. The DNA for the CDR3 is TGCGCCAGCAGCCAAGCGTTTGGTCCCGGGTCCACCGGGGAGCTGTTTTTT.

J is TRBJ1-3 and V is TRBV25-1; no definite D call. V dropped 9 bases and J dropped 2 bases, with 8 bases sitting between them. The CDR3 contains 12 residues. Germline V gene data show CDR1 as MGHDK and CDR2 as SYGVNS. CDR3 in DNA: TGTGCCAGTCTTTCCACTGGAAACACCATATATTTT. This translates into CASLSTGNTIYF.

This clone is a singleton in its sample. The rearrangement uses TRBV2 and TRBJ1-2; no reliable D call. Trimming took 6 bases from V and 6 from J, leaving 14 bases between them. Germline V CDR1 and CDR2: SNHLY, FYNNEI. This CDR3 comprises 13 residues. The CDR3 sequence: CASRTQGKNGYTF. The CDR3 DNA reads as TGTGCCAGCAGGACCCAAGGCAAGAATGGCTACACCTTC.

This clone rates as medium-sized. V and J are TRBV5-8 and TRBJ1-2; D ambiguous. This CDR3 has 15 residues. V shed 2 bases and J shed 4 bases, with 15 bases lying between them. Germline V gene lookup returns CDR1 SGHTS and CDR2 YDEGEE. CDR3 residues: CASSFFTGQIYGYTF. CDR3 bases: TGTGCCAGCAGCTTTTTCACCGGCCAAATCTATGGCTACACCTTC. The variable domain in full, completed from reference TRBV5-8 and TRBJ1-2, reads EAGVTQSPTHLIKTRGQQATLRCSPISGHTSVYWYQQALGLGLQFLLWYDEGEERNRGNFPPRFSGRQFPNYSSELNVNALELEDSALYLCASSFFTGQIYGYTFGSGTRLTVV.

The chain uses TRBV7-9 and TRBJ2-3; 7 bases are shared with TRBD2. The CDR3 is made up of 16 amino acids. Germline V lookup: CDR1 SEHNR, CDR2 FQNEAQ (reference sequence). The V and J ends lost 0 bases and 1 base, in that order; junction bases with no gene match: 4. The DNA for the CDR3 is TGTGCCAGCAGCTTAGCGGGCGCGGGGGGCACAGATACGCAGTATTTT. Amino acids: CASSLAGAGGTDTQYF.

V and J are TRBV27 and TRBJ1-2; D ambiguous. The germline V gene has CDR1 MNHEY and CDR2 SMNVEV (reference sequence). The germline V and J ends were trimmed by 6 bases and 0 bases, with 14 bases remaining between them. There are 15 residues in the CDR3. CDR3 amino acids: CASSRTPTANYGYTF. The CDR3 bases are TGTGCCAGCAGCCGGACCCCGACGGCTAACTATGGCTACACCTTC.

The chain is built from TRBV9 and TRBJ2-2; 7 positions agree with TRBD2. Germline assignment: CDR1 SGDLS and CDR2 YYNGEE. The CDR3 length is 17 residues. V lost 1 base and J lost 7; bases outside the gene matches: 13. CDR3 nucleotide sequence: TGTGCCAGCAGCGTAACTTCTATAATGGGAGGGCACGGGGAGCTGTTTTTT. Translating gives CASSVTSIMGGHGELFF.

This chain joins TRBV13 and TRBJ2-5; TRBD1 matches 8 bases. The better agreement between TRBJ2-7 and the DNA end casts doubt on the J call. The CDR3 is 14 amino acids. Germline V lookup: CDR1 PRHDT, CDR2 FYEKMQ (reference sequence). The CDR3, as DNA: TGTGCCAGCAGCCCGAGACAGGGGACGCACGAGCAGTACTTC. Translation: CASSPRQGTHEQYF.

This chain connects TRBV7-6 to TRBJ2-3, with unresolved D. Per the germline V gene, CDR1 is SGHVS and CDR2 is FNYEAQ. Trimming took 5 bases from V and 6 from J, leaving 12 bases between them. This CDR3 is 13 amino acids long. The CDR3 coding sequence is TGTGCCAGCAGCCCACCAGGCGTCGATACGCAGTATTTT. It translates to CASSPPGVDTQYF. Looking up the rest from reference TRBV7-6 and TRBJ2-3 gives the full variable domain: GAGVSQSPRYKVTKRGQDVALRCDPISGHVSLYWYRQALGQGPEFLTYFNYEAQQDKSGLPNDRFSAERPEGSISTLTIQRTEQRDSAMYRCASSPPGVDTQYFGPGTRLTVL.

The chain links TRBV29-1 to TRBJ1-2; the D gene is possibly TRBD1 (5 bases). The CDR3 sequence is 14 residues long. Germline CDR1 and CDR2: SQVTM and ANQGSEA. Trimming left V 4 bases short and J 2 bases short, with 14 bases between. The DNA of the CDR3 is TGCAGCGTTGCGGGGGAGGCTCAAAACTATGGCTACACCTTC. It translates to CSVAGEAQNYGYTF.

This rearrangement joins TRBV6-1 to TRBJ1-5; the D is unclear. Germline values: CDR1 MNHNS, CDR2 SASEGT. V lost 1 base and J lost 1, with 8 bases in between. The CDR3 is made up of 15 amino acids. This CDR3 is CASSEGSTSNQPQHF. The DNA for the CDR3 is TGTGCCAGCAGTGAAGGATCCACGAGCAATCAGCCCCAGCATTTT.

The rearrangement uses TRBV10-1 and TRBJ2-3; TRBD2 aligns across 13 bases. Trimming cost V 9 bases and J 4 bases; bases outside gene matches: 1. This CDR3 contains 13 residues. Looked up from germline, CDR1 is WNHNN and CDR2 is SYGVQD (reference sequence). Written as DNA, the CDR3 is TGCGCCAGTGGGACTAGCGGGGCAGATACGCAGTATTTT. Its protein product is CASGTSGADTQYF.

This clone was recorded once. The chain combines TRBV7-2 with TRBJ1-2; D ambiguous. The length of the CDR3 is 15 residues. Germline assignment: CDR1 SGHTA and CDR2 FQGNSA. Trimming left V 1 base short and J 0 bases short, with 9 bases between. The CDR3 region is CASSLGGTSNYGYTF. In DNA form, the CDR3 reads TGTGCCAGCAGCTTAGGAGGAACATCTAACTATGGCTACACCTTC.

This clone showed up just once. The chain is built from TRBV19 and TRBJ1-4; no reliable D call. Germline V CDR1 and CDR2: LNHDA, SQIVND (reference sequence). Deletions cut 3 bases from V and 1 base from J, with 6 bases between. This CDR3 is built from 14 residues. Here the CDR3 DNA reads TGTGCCAGTAGTATTTGGGGAACTAATGAAAAACTGTTTTTT. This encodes CASSIWGTNEKLFF. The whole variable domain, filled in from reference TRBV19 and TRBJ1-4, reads DGGITQSPKYLFRKEGQNVTLSCEQNLNHDAMYWYRQDPGQGLRLIYYSQIVNDFQKGDIAEGYSVSREKKESFPLTVTSAQKNPTAFYLCASSIWGTNEKLFFGSGTQLSVL.

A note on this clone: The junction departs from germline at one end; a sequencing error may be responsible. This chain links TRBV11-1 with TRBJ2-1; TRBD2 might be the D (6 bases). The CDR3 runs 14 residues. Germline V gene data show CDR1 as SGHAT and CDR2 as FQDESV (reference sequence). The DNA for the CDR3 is TGTGCCAGCACCTTAGGAGGGAGAGGCAATGAGCAGTTCTTC. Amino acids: CASTLGGRGNEQFF.

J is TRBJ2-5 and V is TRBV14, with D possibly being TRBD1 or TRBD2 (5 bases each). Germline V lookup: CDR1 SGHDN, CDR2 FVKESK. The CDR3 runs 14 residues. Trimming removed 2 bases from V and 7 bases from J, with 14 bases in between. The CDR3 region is CASSQLGRSGTQYF. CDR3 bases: TGTGCCAGCAGCCAACTGGGACGGTCGGGGACCCAGTACTTC.

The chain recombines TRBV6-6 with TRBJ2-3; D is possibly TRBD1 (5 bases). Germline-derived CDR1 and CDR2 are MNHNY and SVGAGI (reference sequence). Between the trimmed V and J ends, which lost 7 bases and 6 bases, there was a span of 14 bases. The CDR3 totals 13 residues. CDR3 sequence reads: CASTDRQYDTQYF. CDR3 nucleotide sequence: TGTGCCAGCACCGACAGACAGTATGATACGCAGTATTTT.

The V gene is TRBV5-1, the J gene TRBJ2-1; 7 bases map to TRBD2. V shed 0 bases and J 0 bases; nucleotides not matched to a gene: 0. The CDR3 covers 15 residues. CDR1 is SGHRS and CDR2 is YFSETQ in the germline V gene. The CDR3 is CASSLGGGSYNEQFF. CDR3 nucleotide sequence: TGCGCCAGCAGCTTGGGCGGGGGCTCCTACAATGAGCAGTTCTTC.

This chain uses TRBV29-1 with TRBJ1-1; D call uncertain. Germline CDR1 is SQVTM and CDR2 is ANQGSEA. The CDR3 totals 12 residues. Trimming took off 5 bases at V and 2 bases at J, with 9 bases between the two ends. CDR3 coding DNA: TGCAGCGTTCGGACGGAAAACACTGAAGCTTTCTTT. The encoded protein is CSVRTENTEAFF. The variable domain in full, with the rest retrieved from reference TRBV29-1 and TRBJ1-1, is SAVISQKPSRDICQRGTSLTIQCQVDSQVTMMFWYRQQPGQSLTLIATANQGSEATYESGFVIDKFPISRPNLTFSTLTVSNMSPEDSSIYLCSVRTENTEAFFGQGTRLTVV.

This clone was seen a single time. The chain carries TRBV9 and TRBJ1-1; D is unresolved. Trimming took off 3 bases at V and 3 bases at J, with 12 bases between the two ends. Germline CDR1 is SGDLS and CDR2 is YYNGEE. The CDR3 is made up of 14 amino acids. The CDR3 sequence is CASSGDKWDTEAFF. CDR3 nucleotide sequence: TGTGCCAGCAGCGGCGACAAGTGGGACACTGAAGCTTTCTTT. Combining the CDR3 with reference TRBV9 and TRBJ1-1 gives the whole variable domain DSGVTQTPKHLITATGQRVTLRCSPRSGDLSVYWYQQSLDQGLQFLIQYYNGEERAKGNILERFSAQQFPDLHSELNLSSLELGDSALYFCASSGDKWDTEAFFGQGTRLTVV.

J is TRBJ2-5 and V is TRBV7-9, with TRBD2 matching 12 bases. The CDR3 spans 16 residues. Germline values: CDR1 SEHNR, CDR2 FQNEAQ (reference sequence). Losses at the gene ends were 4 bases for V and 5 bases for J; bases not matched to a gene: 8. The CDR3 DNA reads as TGTGCCAGCAGCTCGACTAGCGGGGGAACTGGGGAGACCCAGTACTTC. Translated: CASSSTSGGTGETQYF. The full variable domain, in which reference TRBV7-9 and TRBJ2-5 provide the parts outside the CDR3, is DTGVSQNPRHKITKRGQNVTFRCDPISEHNRLYWYRQTLGQGPEFLTYFQNEAQLEKSRLLSDRFSAERPKGSFSTLEIQRTEQGDSAMYLCASSSTSGGTGETQYFGPGTRLLVL.

CDR3 DNA sequence: TGCAGCGTTGACCGAGGCAGGGGCGCTTCCTACGAGCAGTACTTC. Its protein is CSVDRGRGASYEQYF. V usage is TRBV29-1 and J usage is TRBJ2-7; D possibly corresponds to TRBD1 (6 bases). Between the trimmed V and J ends, which lost 3 bases and 1 base, there was a span of 16 bases. Germline loops: CDR1 SQVTM, CDR2 ANQGSEA. The CDR3 is made up of 15 amino acids.

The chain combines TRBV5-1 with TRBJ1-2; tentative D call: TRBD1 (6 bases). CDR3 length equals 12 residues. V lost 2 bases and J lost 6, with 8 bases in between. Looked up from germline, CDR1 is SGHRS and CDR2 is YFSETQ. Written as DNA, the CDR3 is TGCGCCAGCAGCTTTCACAGGGATGGCTACACCTTC. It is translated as CASSFHRDGYTF.

This CDR3 reads CATSSQRVREETQYF. DNA for the CDR3: TGTGCCACCAGCAGCCAGCGGGTGCGTGAGGAGACCCAGTACTTC. The V gene is TRBV15, the J gene TRBJ2-5; perhaps TRBD2 as D (6 bases). The CDR3 consists of 15 residues. CDR1 and CDR2 from the germline V gene are LNHNV and YYDKDF (reference sequence). The V end lost 3 bases, the J end lost 5 bases, and 16 bases lay between the germline ends. Combining the CDR3 with reference TRBV15 and TRBJ2-5 gives the whole variable domain DAMVIQNPRYQVTQFGKPVTLSCSQTLNHNVMYWYQQKSSQAPKLLFHYYDKDFNNEADTPDNFQSRRPNTSFCFLDIRSPGLGDTAMYLCATSSQRVREETQYFGPGTRLLVL.

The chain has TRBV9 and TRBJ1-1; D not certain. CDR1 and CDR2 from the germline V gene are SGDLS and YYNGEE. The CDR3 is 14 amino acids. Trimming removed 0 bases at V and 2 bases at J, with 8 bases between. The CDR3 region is CASSVEGINTEAFF. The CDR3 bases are TGTGCCAGCAGCGTAGAAGGGATAAACACTGAAGCTTTCTTT.

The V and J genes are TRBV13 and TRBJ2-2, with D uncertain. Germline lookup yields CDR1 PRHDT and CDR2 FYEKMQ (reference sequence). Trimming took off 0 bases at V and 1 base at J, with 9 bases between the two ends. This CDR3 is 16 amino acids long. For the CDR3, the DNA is TGTGCCAGCAGCTTAGGCCTTAGTCTGAACACCGGGGAGCTGTTTTTT. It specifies CASSLGLSLNTGELFF.

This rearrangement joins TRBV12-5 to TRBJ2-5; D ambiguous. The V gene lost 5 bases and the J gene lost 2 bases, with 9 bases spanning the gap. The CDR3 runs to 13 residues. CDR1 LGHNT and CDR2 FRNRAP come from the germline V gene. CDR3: CASGPRLQETQYF. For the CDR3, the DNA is TGTGCTAGTGGTCCCAGGCTTCAAGAGACCCAGTACTTC.

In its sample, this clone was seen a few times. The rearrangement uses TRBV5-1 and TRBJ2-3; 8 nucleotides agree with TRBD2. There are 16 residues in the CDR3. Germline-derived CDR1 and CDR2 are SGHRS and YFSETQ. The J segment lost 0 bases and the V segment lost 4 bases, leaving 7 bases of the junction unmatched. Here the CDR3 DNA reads TGCGCCAGCAGCACCAGCGGGGGCCCTAGCACAGATACGCAGTATTTT. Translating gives CASSTSGGPSTDTQYF.

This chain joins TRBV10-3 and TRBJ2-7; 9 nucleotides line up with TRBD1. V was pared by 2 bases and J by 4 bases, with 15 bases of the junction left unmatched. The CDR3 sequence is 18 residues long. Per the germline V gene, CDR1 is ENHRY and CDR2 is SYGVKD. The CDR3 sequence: CAISEGLPGTGLGYEQYF. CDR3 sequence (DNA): TGTGCCATCAGTGAGGGACTTCCCGGGACAGGGTTAGGGTACGAGCAGTACTTC.

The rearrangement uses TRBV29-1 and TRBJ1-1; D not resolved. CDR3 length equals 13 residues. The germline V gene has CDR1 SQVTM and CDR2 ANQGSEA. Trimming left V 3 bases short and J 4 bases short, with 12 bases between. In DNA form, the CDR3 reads TGCAGCGTTGATGGGCTTATAGTCACTGAAGCTTTCTTT. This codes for CSVDGLIVTEAFF. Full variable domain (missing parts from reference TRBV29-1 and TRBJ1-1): SAVISQKPSRDICQRGTSLTIQCQVDSQVTMMFWYRQQPGQSLTLIATANQGSEATYESGFVIDKFPISRPNLTFSTLTVSNMSPEDSSIYLCSVDGLIVTEAFFGQGTRLTVV.

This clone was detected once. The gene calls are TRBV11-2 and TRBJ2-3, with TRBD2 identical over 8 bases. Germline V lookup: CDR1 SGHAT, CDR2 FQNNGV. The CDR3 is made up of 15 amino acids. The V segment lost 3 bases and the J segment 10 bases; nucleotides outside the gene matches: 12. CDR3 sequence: CASSFAGGAYKSQYF. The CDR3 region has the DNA TGTGCCAGCAGCTTTGCCGGGGGGGCCTATAAGTCGCAGTATTTT.